The text below deals with one TCR beta chain. CDR1 SQVTM and CDR2 ANQGSEA come from the germline V gene. The CDR3 contains 11 residues. Trimming stripped 4 bases from V and 12 bases from J, with 15 bases between. These data are taken from a study of blood T cell repertoires in COVID-19. Study background: COVID-19 samples, acute and convalescent, were from the United States, Italy and Spain. Sample material is recorded as cDNA or gDNA derived from T cells, B-cell-depleted T cells, or PBMCs.

In the authors' methods: Reference gene primer amplification yielded estimated nucleated cell counts. Data came from immunoSEQ multiplex PCR; TCRdb stores just in-frame clones and leaves some out. The D gene and trimming were derived from the DNA, and the V and J assignments and clone size from that table. Of around 87,000 clones in the sample, 85% to 90% were seen once. Sequencing input: peripheral blood. The clonotype originates from a human donor with active COVID-19. The donor label of this sample is uncertain. The chain is built from TRBV29-1 and TRBJ1-2; D uncertain. In nucleotides, the CDR3 is TGCAGCGTTGCAACGCCGGTCGACAACACCTTC. Translating it yields CSVATPVDNTF. The full variable domain, in which reference TRBV29-1 and TRBJ1-2 provide the parts outside the CDR3, is SAVISQKPSRDICQRGTSLTIQCQVDSQVTMMFWYRQQPGQSLTLIATANQGSEATYESGFVIDKFPISRPNLTFSTLTVSNMSPEDSSIYLCSVATPVDNTFGSGTRLTVV.